There are a few counts of the clone carrying this TCR beta chain. Recovered status in Cohort 3 required two negative PCRs, clearance, or symptom resolution. This entry is derived from a study of blood T cell repertoires in COVID-19. As for the study in general: Sample material is recorded as cDNA or gDNA derived from T cells, B-cell-depleted T cells, or PBMCs.

The ends were cut back, 2 bases at V and 6 bases at J, with 3 bases in the middle. The CDR3 is 11 residues long. Germline CDR1 is SGHDT and CDR2 is YYEEEE. The table came from immunoSEQ multiplex PCR; TCRdb's copy has only in-frame clones and leaves some out. Among 310,000 or so clones listed, approximately 90% were seen once. The V gene is TRBV5-6, the J gene TRBJ2-1, with D unresolved. Sequences were obtained from PBMCs or T cells enriched from blood (not recorded which). The clonotype comes from a woman younger than 35 who had recovered from COVID-19. Here the CDR3 reads CASSFSNEQFF. DNA of the CDR3: TGTGCCAGCAGCTTTAGCAATGAGCAGTTCTTC.